The 18 T cell receptor beta chains given below trace back to one sample, sequenced in a study of a mutant IDH1 vaccine in newly diagnosed glioma. Produced via immunoSEQ multiplex PCR; TCRdb's table is partial and in-frame only. The data show 45,000 to 70,000 clones, approximately 92% seen once. Time point here: baseline, week 1 (first vaccination visit). Documented treatment: pre-vaccination baseline after standard-of-care therapy. The starting material was PBMCs, obtained from a glioma patient treated with radiotherapy, temozolomide or both. Receptors were obtained from a middle-aged man with glioma.

The rearrangement joins TRBV27 to TRBJ2-1, with 13 nucleotides matching TRBD2. Losses at the gene ends were 5 bases for V and 5 bases for J; bases not matched to a gene: 6. CDR3 length: 16 residues. In germline, CDR1 is MNHEY, CDR2 SMNVEV (reference sequence). The CDR3 loop is CASSDAGLAGNNEQFF. The DNA for the CDR3 is TGTGCCAGCAGTGACGCGGGACTAGCGGGAAACAATGAGCAGTTCTTC.

CDR3 DNA: TGTGCCAGCAGTGTCCGGGACAGGGCCTACAATGAGCAGTTCTTC. As protein: CASSVRDRAYNEQFF. The rearrangement joins TRBV27 to TRBJ2-1; 9 bases are a match to TRBD1. V was pared by 5 bases and J by 2 bases, with 4 bases of the junction left unmatched. The germline CDR1 and CDR2 sequences are MNHEY and SMNVEV (reference sequence). CDR3 length equals 15 residues.

CDR3 nucleotides: TGTGCCATCAGTGACTCGCCTAGCGGGAGTAGCACAGATACGCAGTATTTT. Translation: CAISDSPSGSSTDTQYF. V is TRBV10-3 and J is TRBJ2-3; 10 nucleotides align to TRBD2. Germline CDR1 reads ENHRY; CDR2 reads SYGVKD. This CDR3 comprises 17 residues. Trimming removed 3 bases from V and 0 bases from J; junction bases left unmatched: 6.

This clone was detected once. The chain uses TRBV9 and TRBJ2-7; weak D call: TRBD2 (7 bases). Between the trimmed V and J ends, which lost 4 bases and 1 base, there was a span of 18 bases. Germline CDR1 is SGDLS and CDR2 is YYNGEE. The CDR3 has 16 amino acids. CDR3 region: CASSSPKGGVSYEQYF. The CDR3 DNA reads TGTGCCAGCAGCTCGCCCAAAGGGGGGGTATCCTACGAGCAGTACTTC.

The J gene is TRBJ2-7, the V gene TRBV29-1, with D possibly TRBD1 on 6 matching bases. Deletions cut 6 bases from V and 3 bases from J, with 18 bases between. Germline V CDR1 and CDR2: SQVTM, ANQGSEA. This CDR3 has 14 amino acids. The CDR3: CSVCRDIRCYEQYF. DNA for the CDR3: TGCAGCGTGTGCCGGGACATCCGATGCTACGAGCAGTACTTC.

The chain carries TRBV6-6 and TRBJ1-5, with TRBD1 as a possible D gene (5 bases). With 6 bases removed from V and 6 bases from J, the gap between germline ends came to 21 bases. The CDR3 runs 16 residues. Germline V lookup: CDR1 MNHNY, CDR2 SVGAGI (reference sequence). CDR3: CASSPGGTGGSQPQHF. For the CDR3, the DNA is TGTGCCAGCAGCCCCGGCGGGACGGGCGGGAGTCAGCCCCAGCATTTT.

The chain couples TRBV6-1 to TRBJ2-3; 7 bases are shared with TRBD2. The CDR3 runs 13 residues. Unmatched junction bases numbered 0, after V lost 5 bases and J lost 1 base. CDR1 and CDR2 from the germline V gene are MNHNS and SASEGT. Written as DNA, the CDR3 is TGTGCCAGCAGTACTAGCGGCACAGATACGCAGTATTTT. It encodes CASSTSGTDTQYF.

This clone was seen a single time. The gene calls are TRBV15 and TRBJ2-1, with 7 bases identical to TRBD1. V lost 5 bases to trimming and J lost 5 bases; unmatched junction nucleotides: 15. CDR1 LNHNV and CDR2 YYDKDF come from the germline V gene (reference sequence). CDR3 length: 17 residues. CDR3 amino acids: CATSPKGTGDRNNEQFF. The DNA of the CDR3 is TGTGCCACCAGCCCCAAGGGAACAGGGGACCGAAACAATGAGCAGTTCTTC.

V gene TRBV2 combines with J gene TRBJ2-7; 7 nucleotides agree with TRBD1. This CDR3 region has 17 residues. The V segment lost 4 bases and the J segment 7 bases; nucleotides outside the gene matches: 19. Germline V CDR1 and CDR2: SNHLY, FYNNEI. The CDR3 region has the DNA TGTGCCAGCAGTGTCGCCATTGGGACAGCCCCAGGAGAAGAGCAGTACTTC. It yields the protein CASSVAIGTAPGEEQYF.

This clone was observed a handful of times. The chain combines TRBV29-1 with TRBJ1-1, with 7 bases that match TRBD1. Unmatched junction bases numbered 12, after V lost 6 bases and J lost 5 bases. The CDR3 contains 14 residues. From germline, CDR1 is SQVTM and CDR2 ANQGSEA. CDR3 sequence: CSVDRTGGGTEAFF. The CDR3 DNA sequence: TGCAGCGTCGACCGGACAGGAGGGGGGACTGAAGCTTTCTTT.

This chain joins TRBV30 and TRBJ1-1; D gene uncertain. CDR3 length: 12 residues. Deletions cut 3 bases from V and 0 bases from J, with 5 bases between. CDR1 GTSNPN and CDR2 SVGIG come from the germline V gene (reference sequence). The CDR3 spells CAWSPLNTEAFF. DNA of the CDR3: TGTGCCTGGAGCCCACTGAACACTGAAGCTTTCTTT.

The chain recombines TRBV10-2 with TRBJ1-1; tentative D call: TRBD1 (5 bases). This CDR3 has 15 amino acids. V dropped 0 bases and J dropped 6 bases, with 14 bases sitting between them. Germline assignment: CDR1 WSHSY and CDR2 SAAADI. DNA for the CDR3: TGCGCCAGCAGTGAGTCGATAACCTCGGGGGCTGAAGCTTTCTTT. Residues: CASSESITSGAEAFF.

The chain recombines TRBV9 with TRBJ1-6, with D unresolved. Germline V CDR1 and CDR2: SGDLS, YYNGEE. This CDR3 spans 14 amino acids. The V end was cut by 3 bases, the J end by 9 bases, with 13 bases between. The CDR3 here is CASSAGLSGSPLHF. In DNA form, the CDR3 reads TGTGCCAGCAGCGCCGGGTTATCAGGTTCACCCCTCCACTTT.

V is TRBV4-3 and J is TRBJ1-2; D is possibly TRBD1 (5 bases). The CDR3 runs to 16 residues. CDR1 is LGHNA and CDR2 is YSLEER in the germline V gene. V lost 0 bases and J lost 0, with 11 bases in between. This chain's CDR3 is CASSQERDLANYGYTF. The DNA for the CDR3 is TGCGCCAGCAGCCAAGAGAGGGACCTAGCTAACTATGGCTACACCTTC.

The chain couples TRBV5-6 to TRBJ2-5, with 10 bases matching TRBD2. The germline V gene encodes CDR1 SGHDT and CDR2 YYEEEE. CDR3 length: 16 amino acids. V shed 0 bases and J 6 bases; nucleotides not matched to a gene: 8. The chain's CDR3 is CASSLALAGGSKTQYF. CDR3 sequence (DNA): TGTGCCAGCAGCTTGGCTTTAGCGGGAGGTTCAAAGACCCAGTACTTC.

CDR3 region: CASSLRISSYNEQFF. The CDR3 DNA sequence: TGCGCCAGCAGCCTTAGGATTAGCTCCTACAATGAGCAGTTCTTC. The chain employs TRBV4-3 and TRBJ2-1, with D hard to call. Germline CDR1 LGHNA, CDR2 YSLEER. This CDR3 is 15 amino acids long. The germline V and J ends were trimmed by 4 bases and 0 bases, with 10 bases remaining between them.

J is TRBJ2-7 and V is TRBV28, with D unresolved. Germline lookup yields CDR1 MDHEN and CDR2 SYDVKM. The CDR3 has 14 residues. The V and J ends lost 7 bases and 2 bases respectively, with 15 bases between them. In DNA form, the CDR3 reads TGTGCCAGCACGCCTACCCAACTGACCTACGAGCAGTACTTC. Amino acids: CASTPTQLTYEQYF. The full variable domain, in which reference TRBV28 and TRBJ2-7 provide the parts outside the CDR3, is DVKVTQSSRYLVKRTGEKVFLECVQDMDHENMFWYRQDPGLGLRLIYFSYDVKMKEKGDIPEGYSVSREKKERFSLILESASTNQTSMYLCASTPTQLTYEQYFGPGTRLTVT.

V usage is TRBV4-2 and J usage is TRBJ1-3; 10 bases fit TRBD1. The V gene's germline CDR1 is LGHNA and CDR2 YNFKEQ. The J segment lost 0 bases and the V segment lost 2 bases, leaving 4 bases of the junction unmatched. The CDR3 has 17 residues. Here the CDR3 DNA reads TGTGCCAGCAGCCAATGGACAGGGGGTCGCTCTGGAAACACCATATATTTT. As protein: CASSQWTGGRSGNTIYF.